This section outlines one TCR beta chain sequence together with its context. Sequencing was performed with immunoSEQ multiplex PCR; in TCRdb, only in-frame clones are kept and a portion is missing. The table has approximately 190,000 clones, 79% seen once. The CDR3 sequence is 13 residues long. Germline V gives CDR1 SQVTM, CDR2 ANQGSEA. Germline trimming cut 8 bases from V and 5 bases from J; bases unmatched to any gene: 10. This sample stems from a study of blood T cell repertoires in COVID-19. About the research overall: The analysed material was cDNA or gDNA that came from T cells, B-cell-depleted T cells, or PBMCs.

Sequencing input: peripheral blood. The origin of this receptor is a man aged 55 to 70 with active or convalescent COVID-19. The J gene is TRBJ1-2, the V gene TRBV29-1; the match to TRBD1 covers 8 bases. Written as DNA, the CDR3 is TGCAGCTCTAACCCCCGACAGGGGTATGGCTACACCTTC. Protein product: CSSNPRQGYGYTF. Together with reference TRBV29-1 and TRBJ1-2, the CDR3 gives the full variable domain: SAVISQKPSRDICQRGTSLTIQCQVDSQVTMMFWYRQQPGQSLTLIATANQGSEATYESGFVIDKFPISRPNLTFSTLTVSNMSPEDSSIYLCSSNPRQGYGYTFGSGTRLTVV.